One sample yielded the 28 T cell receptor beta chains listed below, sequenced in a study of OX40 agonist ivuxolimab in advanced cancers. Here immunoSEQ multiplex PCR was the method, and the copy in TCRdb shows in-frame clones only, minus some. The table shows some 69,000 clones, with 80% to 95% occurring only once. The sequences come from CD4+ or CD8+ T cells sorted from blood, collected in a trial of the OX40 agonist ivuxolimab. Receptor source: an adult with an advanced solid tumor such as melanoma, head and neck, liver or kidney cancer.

CDR3 residues: CASSLLPPDRGGGYTF. CDR3 bases: TGTGCCAGCAGCTTACTTCCGCCGGACAGGGGAGGCGGCTACACCTTC. This chain joins TRBV7-8 and TRBJ1-2; 9 nucleotides line up with TRBD1. There are 16 residues in the CDR3. Germline CDR1 and CDR2: SGHVS and FQNEAQ. The ends lost 2 bases at V and 8 bases at J; junction bases unmatched: 12.

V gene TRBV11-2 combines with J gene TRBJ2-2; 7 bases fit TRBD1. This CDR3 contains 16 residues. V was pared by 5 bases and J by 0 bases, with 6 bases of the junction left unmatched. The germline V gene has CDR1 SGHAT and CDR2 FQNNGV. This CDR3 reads CASSRSGTANTGELFF. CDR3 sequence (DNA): TGTGCCAGCAGCCGATCCGGGACAGCGAACACCGGGGAGCTGTTTTTT.

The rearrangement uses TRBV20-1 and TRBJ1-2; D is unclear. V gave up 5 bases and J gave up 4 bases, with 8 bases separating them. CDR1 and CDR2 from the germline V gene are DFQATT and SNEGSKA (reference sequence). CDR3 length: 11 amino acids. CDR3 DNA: TGCAGTGCTGGCCGGCTCTATGGCTACACCTTC. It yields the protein CSAGRLYGYTF.

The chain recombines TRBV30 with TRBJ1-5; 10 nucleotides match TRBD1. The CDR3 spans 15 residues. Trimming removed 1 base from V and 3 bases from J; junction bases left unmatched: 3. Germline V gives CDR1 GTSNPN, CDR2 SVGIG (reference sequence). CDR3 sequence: CAWSATGGFNQPQHF. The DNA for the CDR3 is TGTGCCTGGAGTGCGACAGGGGGCTTCAATCAGCCCCAGCATTTT.

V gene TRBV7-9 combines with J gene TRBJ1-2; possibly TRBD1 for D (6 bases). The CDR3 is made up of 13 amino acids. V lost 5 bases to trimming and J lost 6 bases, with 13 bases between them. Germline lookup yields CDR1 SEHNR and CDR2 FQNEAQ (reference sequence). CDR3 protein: CASSRDGGDGYTF. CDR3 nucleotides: TGTGCCAGCAGCCGCGACGGGGGCGATGGCTACACCTTC.

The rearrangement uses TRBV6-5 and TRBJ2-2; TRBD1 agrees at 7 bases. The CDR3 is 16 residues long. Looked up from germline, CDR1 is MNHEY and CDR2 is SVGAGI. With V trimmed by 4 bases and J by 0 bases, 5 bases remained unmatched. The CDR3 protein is CASSFTGVANTGELFF. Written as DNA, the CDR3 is TGTGCCAGCAGTTTCACAGGGGTCGCGAACACCGGGGAGCTGTTTTTT.

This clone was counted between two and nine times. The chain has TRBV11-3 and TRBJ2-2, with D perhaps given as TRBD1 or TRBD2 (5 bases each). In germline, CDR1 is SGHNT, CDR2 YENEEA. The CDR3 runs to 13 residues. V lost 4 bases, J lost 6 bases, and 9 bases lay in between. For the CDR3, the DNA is TGTGCCAGCAGCTCCAGGGACCCCGGGGAGCTGTTTTTT. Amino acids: CASSSRDPGELFF.

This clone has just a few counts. The CDR3 region is CASRRHSNQPQHF. For the CDR3, the DNA is TGTGCCAGTAGGAGGCATAGCAATCAGCCCCAGCATTTT. The chain uses TRBV19 and TRBJ1-5; D is unclear. The CDR3 sequence is 13 residues long. The germline V and J ends were trimmed by 6 bases and 0 bases, with 6 bases remaining between them. The germline CDR1 and CDR2 sequences are LNHDA and SQIVND (reference sequence).

The CDR3 spells CASSPGTSGSSYEQYF. The CDR3 nucleotides are TGTGCCAGCAGCCCGGGGACTAGCGGGAGCTCCTACGAGCAGTACTTC. The rearrangement links TRBV5-6 to TRBJ2-7; 14 positions match TRBD2. Per the germline V gene, CDR1 is SGHDT and CDR2 is YYEEEE. The CDR3 contains 16 residues. The trim removed 4 bases at V and 0 bases at J, leaving 3 bases unmatched.

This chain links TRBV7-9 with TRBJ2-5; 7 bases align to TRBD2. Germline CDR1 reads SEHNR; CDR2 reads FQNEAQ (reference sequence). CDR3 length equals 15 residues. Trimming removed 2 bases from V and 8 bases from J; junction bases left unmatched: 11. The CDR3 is CASSLSFLAVSTQYF. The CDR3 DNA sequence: TGTGCCAGCAGCTTATCATTCCTAGCGGTTAGTACCCAGTACTTC.

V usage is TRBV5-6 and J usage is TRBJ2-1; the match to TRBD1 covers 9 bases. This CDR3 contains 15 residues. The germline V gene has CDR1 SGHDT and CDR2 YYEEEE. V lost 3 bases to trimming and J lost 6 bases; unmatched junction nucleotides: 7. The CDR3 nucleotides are TGTGCCAGCAGCTATGGGACAGGGATGGTCAATGAGCAGTTCTTC. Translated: CASSYGTGMVNEQFF.

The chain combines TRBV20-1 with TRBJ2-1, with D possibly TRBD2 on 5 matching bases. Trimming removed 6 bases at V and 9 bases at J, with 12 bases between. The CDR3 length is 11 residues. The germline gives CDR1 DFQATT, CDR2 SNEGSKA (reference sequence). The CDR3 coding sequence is TGCAGTGCCGAGGGAACAGTTGAGCAGTTCTTC. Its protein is CSAEGTVEQFF.

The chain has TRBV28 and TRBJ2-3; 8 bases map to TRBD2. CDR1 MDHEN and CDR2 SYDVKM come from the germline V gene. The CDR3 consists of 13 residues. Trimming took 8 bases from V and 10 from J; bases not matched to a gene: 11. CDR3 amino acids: CASETSAPRSQYF. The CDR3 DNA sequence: TGTGCCAGCGAGACTAGCGCCCCCCGGTCGCAGTATTTT.

CDR3 bases: TGTGCCAGCAGCCCACCAATATGGACCTCCGGCCATGAGCAGTTCTTC. This encodes CASSPPIWTSGHEQFF. This chain connects TRBV7-9 to TRBJ2-1; D ambiguous. V dropped 5 bases and J dropped 8 bases, with 22 bases sitting between them. This CDR3 is 16 amino acids long. Germline V gives CDR1 SEHNR, CDR2 FQNEAQ (reference sequence). The full variable domain, rest sourced from reference TRBV7-9 and TRBJ2-1, is DTGVSQNPRHKITKRGQNVTFRCDPISEHNRLYWYRQTLGQGPEFLTYFQNEAQLEKSRLLSDRFSAERPKGSFSTLEIQRTEQGDSAMYLCASSPPIWTSGHEQFFGPGTRLTVL.

In DNA form, the CDR3 reads TGTGCCAGCAATATGGCAGGGGGCGGACAGCCCCAGCATTTT. It is translated as CASNMAGGGQPQHF. The chain employs TRBV28 and TRBJ1-5; the match to TRBD1 covers 8 bases. The V gene's germline CDR1 is MDHEN and CDR2 SYDVKM. The CDR3 sequence is 14 residues long. Trimming took 7 bases from V and 7 from J; bases not matched to a gene: 9.

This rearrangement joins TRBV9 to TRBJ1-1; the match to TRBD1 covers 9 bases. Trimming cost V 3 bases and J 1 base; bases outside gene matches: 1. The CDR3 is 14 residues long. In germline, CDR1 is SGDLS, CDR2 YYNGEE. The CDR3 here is CASSETGGNTEAFF. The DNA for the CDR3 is TGTGCCAGCAGCGAGACAGGGGGGAACACTGAAGCTTTCTTT.

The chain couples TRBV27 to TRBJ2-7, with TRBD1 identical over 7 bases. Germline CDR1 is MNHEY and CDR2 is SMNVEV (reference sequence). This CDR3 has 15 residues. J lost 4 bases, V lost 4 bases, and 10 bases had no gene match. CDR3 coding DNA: TGTGCCAGCAGTTCACGACAGGGTGGTGTATACGAGCAGTACTTC. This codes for CASSSRQGGVYEQYF.

CDR3 nucleotide sequence: TGTGCCAGCAGCTTACGCCGGACATCAACTAATGAAAAACTGTTTTTT. Its translation: CASSLRRTSTNEKLFF. The chain recombines TRBV7-8 with TRBJ1-4, with D possibly matching TRBD1 (5 bases). Germline values: CDR1 SGHVS, CDR2 FQNEAQ. The CDR3 runs 16 residues. V was pared by 2 bases and J by 0 bases, with 10 bases between.

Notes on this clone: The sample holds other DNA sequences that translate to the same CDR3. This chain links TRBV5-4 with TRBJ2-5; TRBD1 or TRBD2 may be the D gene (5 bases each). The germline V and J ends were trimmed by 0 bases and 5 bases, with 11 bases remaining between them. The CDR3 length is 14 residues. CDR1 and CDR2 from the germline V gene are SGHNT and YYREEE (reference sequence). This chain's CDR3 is CASSLARGGETQYF. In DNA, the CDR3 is TGTGCCAGCAGCTTGGCCCGGGGCGGGGAGACCCAGTACTTC.

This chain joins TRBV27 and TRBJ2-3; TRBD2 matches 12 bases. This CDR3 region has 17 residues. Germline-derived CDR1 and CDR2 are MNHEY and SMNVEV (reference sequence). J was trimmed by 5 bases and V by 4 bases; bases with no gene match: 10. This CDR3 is CASSSILAGGPGDTQYF. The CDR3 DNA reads TGTGCCAGCAGTTCAATCCTAGCGGGAGGGCCCGGAGATACGCAGTATTTT.

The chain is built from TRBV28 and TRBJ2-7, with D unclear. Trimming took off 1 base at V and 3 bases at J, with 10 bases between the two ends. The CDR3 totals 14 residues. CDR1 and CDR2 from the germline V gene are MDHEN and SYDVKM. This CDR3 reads CASSLFIQIYEQYF. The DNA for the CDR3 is TGTGCCAGCAGTTTATTCATACAAATCTACGAGCAGTACTTC.

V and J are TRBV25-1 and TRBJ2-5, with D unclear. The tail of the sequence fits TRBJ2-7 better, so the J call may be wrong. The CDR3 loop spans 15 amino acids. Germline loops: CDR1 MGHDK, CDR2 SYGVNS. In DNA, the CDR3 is TGTGCCAGCAGCGGACGGACCAGCCACCTCTACGAGCAGTACTTC. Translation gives CASSGRTSHLYEQYF.

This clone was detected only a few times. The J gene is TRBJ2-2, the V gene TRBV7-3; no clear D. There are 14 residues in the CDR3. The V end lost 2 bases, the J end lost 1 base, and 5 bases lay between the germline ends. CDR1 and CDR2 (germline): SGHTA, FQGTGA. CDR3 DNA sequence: TGTGCCAGCAGCTTAGGCGGGAACACCGGGGAGCTGTTTTTT. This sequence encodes CASSLGGNTGELFF.

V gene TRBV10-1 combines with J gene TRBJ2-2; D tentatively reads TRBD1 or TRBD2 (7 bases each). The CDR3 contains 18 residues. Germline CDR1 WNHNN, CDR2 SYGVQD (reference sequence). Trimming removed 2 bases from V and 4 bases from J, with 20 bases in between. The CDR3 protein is CASSEPGGGPPCTGELFF. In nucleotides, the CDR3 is TGCGCCAGCAGTGAGCCAGGGGGAGGGCCGCCTTGCACCGGGGAGCTGTTTTTT.

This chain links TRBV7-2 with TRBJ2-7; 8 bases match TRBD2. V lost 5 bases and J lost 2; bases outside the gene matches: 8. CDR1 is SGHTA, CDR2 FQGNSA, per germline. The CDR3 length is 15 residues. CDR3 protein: CASSPGLAITYEQYF. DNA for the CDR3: TGTGCCAGCAGCCCTGGACTAGCAATCACCTACGAGCAGTACTTC.

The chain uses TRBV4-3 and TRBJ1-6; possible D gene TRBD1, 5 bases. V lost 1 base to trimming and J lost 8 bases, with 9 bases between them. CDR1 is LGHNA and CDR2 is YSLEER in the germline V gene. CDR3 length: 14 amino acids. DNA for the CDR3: TGCGCCAGCAGCCAAGTGGTCAGGGATTCACCCCTCCACTTT. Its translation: CASSQVVRDSPLHF.

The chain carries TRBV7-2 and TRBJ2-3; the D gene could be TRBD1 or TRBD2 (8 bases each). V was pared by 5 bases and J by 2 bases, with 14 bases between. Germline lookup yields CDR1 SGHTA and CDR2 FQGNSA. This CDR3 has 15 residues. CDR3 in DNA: TGTGCCAGCAGCCGGGGGGGACAGGACACAGATACGCAGTATTTT. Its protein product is CASSRGGQDTDTQYF.

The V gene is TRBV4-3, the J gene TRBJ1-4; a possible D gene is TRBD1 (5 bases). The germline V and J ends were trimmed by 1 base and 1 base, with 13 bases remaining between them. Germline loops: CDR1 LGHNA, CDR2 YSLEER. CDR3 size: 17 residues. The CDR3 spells CASSQGRGGETNEKLFF. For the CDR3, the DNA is TGCGCCAGCAGCCAAGGCCGGGGGGGAGAAACTAATGAAAAACTGTTTTTT.